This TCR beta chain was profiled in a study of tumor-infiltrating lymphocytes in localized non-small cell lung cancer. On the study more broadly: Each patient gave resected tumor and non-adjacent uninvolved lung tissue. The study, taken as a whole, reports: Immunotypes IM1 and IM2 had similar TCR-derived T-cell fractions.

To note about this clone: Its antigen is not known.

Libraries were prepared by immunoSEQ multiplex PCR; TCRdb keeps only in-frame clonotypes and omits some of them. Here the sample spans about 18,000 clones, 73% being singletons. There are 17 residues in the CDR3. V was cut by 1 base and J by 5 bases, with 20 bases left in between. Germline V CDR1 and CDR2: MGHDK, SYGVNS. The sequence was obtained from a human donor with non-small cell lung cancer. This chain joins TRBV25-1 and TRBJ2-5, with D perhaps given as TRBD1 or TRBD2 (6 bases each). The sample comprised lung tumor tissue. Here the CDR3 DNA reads TGTGCCAGCAGTGAATCCCAATTTCGGGGGCGCATGGAGACCCAGTACTTC. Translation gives CASSESQFRGRMETQYF. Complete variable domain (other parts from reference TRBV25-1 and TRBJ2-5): EADIYQTPRYLVIGTGKKITLECSQTMGHDKMYWYQQDPGMELHLIHYSYGVNSTEKGDLSSESTVSRIRTEHFPLTLESARPSHTSQYLCASSESQFRGRMETQYFGPGTRLLVL.